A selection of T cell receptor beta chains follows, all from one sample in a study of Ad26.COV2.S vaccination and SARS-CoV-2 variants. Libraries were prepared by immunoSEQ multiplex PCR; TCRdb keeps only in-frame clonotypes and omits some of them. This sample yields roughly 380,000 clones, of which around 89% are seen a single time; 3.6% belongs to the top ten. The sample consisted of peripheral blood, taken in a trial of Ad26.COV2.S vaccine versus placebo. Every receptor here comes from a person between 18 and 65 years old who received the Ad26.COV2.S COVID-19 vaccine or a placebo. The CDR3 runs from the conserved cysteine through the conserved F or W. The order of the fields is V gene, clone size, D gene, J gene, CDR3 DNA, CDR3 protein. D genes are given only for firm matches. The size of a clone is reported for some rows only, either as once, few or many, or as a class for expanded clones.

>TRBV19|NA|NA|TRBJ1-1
TGTGCCAGTAGTATAACCGCTGGTGGCACTGAAGCTTTCTTT
CASSITAGGTEAFF
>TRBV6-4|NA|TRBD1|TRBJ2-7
TGTGCCAGCAGTCTCGACAGGGGACCATACGAGCAGTACTTC
CASSLDRGPYEQYF
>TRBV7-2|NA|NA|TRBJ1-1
TGTGCCAGCAGCTTAAGTTTTCGAGGCACTGAAGCTTTCTTT
CASSLSFRGTEAFF
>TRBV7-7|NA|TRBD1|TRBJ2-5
TGTGCTAGCAGCCGAGACAGGGGTTGGGAGACCCAGTACTTC
CASSRDRGWETQYF
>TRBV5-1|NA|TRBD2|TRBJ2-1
TGCGCCAGCAGCTTGGGTGCGGGGGGGCGTAATGAGCAGTTCTTC
CASSLGAGGRNEQFF
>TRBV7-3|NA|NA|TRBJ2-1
TGTGCCAGCAGCATGGACGTGGGCTACAATGAGCAGTTCTTC
CASSMDVGYNEQFF
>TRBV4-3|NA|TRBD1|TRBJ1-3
TGCGCCAGCAGCCCTTCCGACAGGGGGTTTTTTGGGTTTGGAAACACCATATATTTT
CASSPSDRGFFGFGNTIYF
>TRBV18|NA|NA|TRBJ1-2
TGTGCCAGCTCACCACCGGGCACGGGCCGGGATGGCTACACCTTC
CASSPPGTGRDGYTF
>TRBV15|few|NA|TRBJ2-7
TGTGCCACCAGCAGAGCTTTGGACAGCCTCTACGAGCAGTACTTC
CATSRALDSLYEQYF
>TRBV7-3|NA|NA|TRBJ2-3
TGTGCCAGCAAAGTTAACCCGGGCATCGATACGCAGTATTTT
CASKVNPGIDTQYF
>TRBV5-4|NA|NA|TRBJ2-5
TGTGCCAGCAGCAGGGACCAAGAGACCCAGTACTTC
CASSRDQETQYF
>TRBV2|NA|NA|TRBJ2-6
TGTGCCAGCAGTGTGGGACACCCCTCTGGGGCCAACGTCCTGACTTTC
CASSVGHPSGANVLTF
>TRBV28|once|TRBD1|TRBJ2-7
TGTGCCAGCAGTTTAGGGGACAGGGGACTACGCCGAAAATACGAGCAGTACTTC
CASSLGDRGLRRKYEQYF
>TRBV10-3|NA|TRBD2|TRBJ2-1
TGTGCCATCAGTGAGTCCCGCGGGGGGGTGAATGAGCAGTTCTTC
CAISESRGGVNEQFF
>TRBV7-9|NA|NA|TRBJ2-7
TGTGCCAGCAGCTTAGACCGGACCTACGAGCAGTACTTC
CASSLDRTYEQYF
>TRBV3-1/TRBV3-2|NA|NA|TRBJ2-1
TGTGCCAGCAGCCACCTGGGGTCCAATGAGCAGTTCTTC
CASSHLGSNEQFF
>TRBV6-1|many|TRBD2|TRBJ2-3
TGTGCCAGCAGTGAAGCTCTAGCGGGGGGCCCTAGCACAGATACGCAGTATTTT
CASSEALAGGPSTDTQYF
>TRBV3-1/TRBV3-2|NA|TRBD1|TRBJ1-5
TGTGCCAGCAGCCATCTGGGACAGGGAAAGTTACTCAATAGCAATCAGCCCCAGCATTTT
CASSHLGQGKLLNSNQPQHF
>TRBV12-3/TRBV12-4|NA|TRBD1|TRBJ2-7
TGTGCCAGCAGTAAGGGACAGGGGTACGAGCAGTACTTC
CASSKGQGYEQYF
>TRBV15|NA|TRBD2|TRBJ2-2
TGTGCCACCAGCAGAGGTGGTAGCGGGGCTGGCGGGGAGCTGTTTTTT
CATSRGGSGAGGELFF
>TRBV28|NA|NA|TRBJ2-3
TGTGCCAGCAGTAAAGGGACGGTCGCCACAGATACGCAGTATTTT
CASSKGTVATDTQYF
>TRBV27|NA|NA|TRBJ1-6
TGTGCCAGCAGTCTAGACAGGAATAATTCACCCCTCCACTTT
CASSLDRNNSPLHF
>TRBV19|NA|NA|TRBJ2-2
TGTGCCAGTAGCGGGGATGTCACCGGGGAGCTGTTTTTT
CASSGDVTGELFF
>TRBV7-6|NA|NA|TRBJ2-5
TGTGCCAGCAGCTCATGGGGCGGGGAGACCCAGTACTTC
CASSSWGGETQYF
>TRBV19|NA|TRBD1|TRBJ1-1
TGTGCCAGTATCACGGCTTCAGGGGGGAACACTGAAGCTTTCTTT
CASITASGGNTEAFF
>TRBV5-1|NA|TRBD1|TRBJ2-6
TGCGCCAGCAGCTCGCCGGGGACAGACCTTATCTCTGGGGCCAACGTCCTGACTTTC
CASSSPGTDLISGANVLTF
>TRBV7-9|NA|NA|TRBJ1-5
TGTGCCAGCAGAGCGAGTAGCAATCAGCCCCAGCATTTT
CASRASSNQPQHF
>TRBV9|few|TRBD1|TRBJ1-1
TGTGCCAGCAGCGTAGACGGGACAGCGAACACTGAAGCTTTCTTT
CASSVDGTANTEAFF
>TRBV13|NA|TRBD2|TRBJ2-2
TGTGCCAGCAGCTTGACTAGCGGGGGAGTTAACACCGGGGAGCTGTTTTTT
CASSLTSGGVNTGELFF